The present entry profiles one TCR beta chain with its context. These data belong to a study of CD8 T cells in Susac syndrome. Germline CDR1 and CDR2: LGHNA and YNFKEQ. This CDR3 contains 16 residues. Unmatched junction bases numbered 2, after V lost 3 bases and J lost 0 bases. The T cells that were sequenced for TCR beta were CD8+ and CD4+ cells from blood. The TEMRA cells underwent FACS enrichment, while the CD8+ and CD4+ T cells underwent negative isolation. Random hexamers were used to reverse transcribe roughly 0.5 to 1 ug of RNA. A multiplex approach, immunoSEQ multiplex PCR, amplified TCR beta CDR3 across 54 Vbeta and 13 Jbeta. TCRdb reanalysed the immunoSEQ multiplex PCR reads using MiXCR and keeps one entry per CDR3 protein. This sample has 180,000 or so distinct CDR3 sequences, with around 96% found just once.

The material sequenced was CD4+ T cells from PBMCs. This TCR came from a human donor in good health. This chain uses TRBV4-2 with TRBJ1-6; 7 nucleotides match TRBD1. CDR3 coding DNA: TGTGCCAGCAGCCAGGGGACAGTCTCCTATAATTCACCCCTCCACTTT. Its protein is CASSQGTVSYNSPLHF.